The entry below gives a single TCR beta chain sequence along with its context. The antigen remains unidentified. This specimen comes from a study of cytomegalovirus exposure and HLA in healthy donors. With 6 bases clipped from V and 2 bases from J, the junction kept 13 bases outside the gene matches. The CDR3 sequence is 17 residues long. Germline V gene data show CDR1 as SGHTA and CDR2 as FQGNSA. PCR used 60 Vbeta primers and 13 Jbeta primers. Sequencing was performed with immunoSEQ multiplex PCR; in TCRdb, only in-frame clones are kept and a portion is missing. The sample lists some 110,000 clones, approximately 85% occurring once. General study results and limits: For most TCR beta V segments, an earlier analysis put the productive rate at about 90% or about 30% of the time. Exclusion as indistinguishable affected some V segments, including TRBV6-2 and TRBV6-3. Later on, an analysis found that several of the most significant clusters appeared to be linked to common viral pathogens, which included parvovirus B19.

The specimen was PBMCs. This clonotype originated in a man aged 50 to 60 in good health and CMV-seronegative. This rearrangement joins TRBV7-2 to TRBJ2-1, with 7 bases fitting TRBD1. CDR3 amino acids: CASSSRTGRYTYNEQFF. CDR3 DNA: TGTGCCAGCAGTTCCCGGACAGGCCGATACACCTACAATGAGCAGTTCTTC. Looking up the rest from reference TRBV7-2 and TRBJ2-1 gives the full variable domain: GAGVSQSPSNKVTEKGKDVELRCDPISGHTALYWYRQSLGQGLEFLIYFQGNSAPDKSGLPSDRFSAERTGGSVSTLTIQRTQQEDSAVYLCASSSRTGRYTYNEQFFGPGTRLTVL.